This T cell receptor beta chain was captured by sequencing in a study of T cells in Graves' hyperthyroidism and ophthalmopathy. The CDR3 loop spans 13 amino acids. V was pared by 8 bases and J by 4 bases, with 14 bases between. The germline CDR1 and CDR2 sequences are SNHLY and FYNNEI. The TCR beta CDR3 regions underwent amplification using RNA transcripts as the source. The TCR CDR3 was amplified in a first-round RT-PCR using the HTBI primer set. Each CDR3 protein is one row after TCRdb ran MiXCR on the multiplex PCR reads. The repertoire has roughly 500,000 distinct CDR3 sequences, roughly 45% of them found once; the top ten carry about two fifths. Uncontrolled infection, other autoimmune disease, pregnancy or lactation led to exclusion. The diagnoses drew upon clinical symptoms, serum thyroxine and TRAb, thyroid ultrasound and orbital computed tomography. This clonotype was seen once.

The rearrangement uses TRBV2 and TRBJ2-5; D is possibly TRBD1 or TRBD2 (6 bases each). The clonotype originates from an adult woman with Graves' disease, either hyperthyroidism or ophthalmopathy (not recorded which). The sample was peripheral blood or thyroid tissue (not recorded which). This CDR3 is CASLRGAGETQYF. The CDR3, as DNA: TGTGCCAGCTTAAGGGGGGCCGGAGAGACCCAGTACTTC.